The source of this T cell receptor (beta chain) is a study of identical twins. This clonotype has ten or more counts. Its antigen remains unidentified. Template switching created a universal primer site, and the cDNA included unique molecular identifiers. TCRdb fed the 5' RACE reads into MiXCR, producing one record per CDR3 protein. The data show approximately 280,000 distinct CDR3 sequences, less than 9% seen once. General study results and limits: While abundant cord blood beta clonotypes carried fewer insertions, memory repertoires showed no such pattern. The study based its conclusions on cross-sectional statistical analysis and did not follow the same donors.

This sample was also put to use in a study of yellow fever vaccine responses in identical twins.

Material: memory (CD45RO+) T cells sorted from blood. The receptor comes from a woman younger than 30 in good health.

For the CDR3, the DNA is TGTGCCAGCAGCGCCGGGACGTACACAGATACGCAGTATTTT. Protein sequence: CASSAGTYTDTQYF. The V gene is TRBV7-7, the J gene TRBJ2-3; perhaps D is TRBD1 or TRBD2 (5 bases each). Germline assignment: CDR1 SSHAT and CDR2 FNYEAQ (reference sequence). The CDR3 runs to 14 residues. Deletions cut 5 bases from V and 2 bases from J, with 11 bases between.